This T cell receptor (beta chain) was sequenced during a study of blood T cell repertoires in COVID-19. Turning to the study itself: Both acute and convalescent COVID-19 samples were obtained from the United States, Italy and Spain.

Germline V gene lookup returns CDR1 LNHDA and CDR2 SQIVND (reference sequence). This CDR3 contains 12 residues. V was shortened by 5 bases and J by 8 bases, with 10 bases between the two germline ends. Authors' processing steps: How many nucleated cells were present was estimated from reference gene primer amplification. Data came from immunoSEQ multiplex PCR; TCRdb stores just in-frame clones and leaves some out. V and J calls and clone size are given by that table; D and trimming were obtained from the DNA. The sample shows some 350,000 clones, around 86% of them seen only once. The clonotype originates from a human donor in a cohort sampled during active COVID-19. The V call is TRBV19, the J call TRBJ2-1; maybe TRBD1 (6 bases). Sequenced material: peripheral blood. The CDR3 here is CASSVRGYEQFF. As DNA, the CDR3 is TGTGCCAGTAGTGTCAGGGGCTATGAGCAGTTCTTC.